The next 21 T cell receptor beta chains were all read from a single sample in a study of T cells in Graves' hyperthyroidism and ophthalmopathy. Researchers amplified the TCR beta CDR3 regions from RNA transcripts. First-round RT-PCR targeting the TCR CDR3 was performed with the HTBI primer set. TCRdb recomputed calls from the multiplex PCR reads with MiXCR, one row per CDR3 protein. The sample has approximately 500,000 distinct CDR3 sequences, around 45% seen once; the top ten hold around 8%. Sequencing was done on a sample of peripheral blood or thyroid tissue (not recorded which). The receptors were gathered from a woman aged 18-29 years with Graves' hyperthyroidism.

This clonotype was seen many times. The chain is built from TRBV7-2 and TRBJ2-5; TRBD2 might be the D (6 bases). With 8 bases removed from V and 7 bases from J, the gap between germline ends came to 14 bases. The CDR3 has 12 residues. From germline, CDR1 is SGHTA and CDR2 FQGNSA. This chain's CDR3 is CASAPARGTQYF. The CDR3 coding sequence is TGTGCCAGCGCCCCAGCGCGGGGGACCCAGTACTTC. The full variable domain, its missing parts supplied by reference TRBV7-2 and TRBJ2-5, is GAGVSQSPSNKVTEKGKDVELRCDPISGHTALYWYRQSLGQGLEFLIYFQGNSAPDKSGLPSDRFSAERTGGSVSTLTIQRTQQEDSAVYLCASAPARGTQYFGPGTRLLVL.

This clonotype has at least ten counts. The chain employs TRBV20-1 and TRBJ2-5; D uncertain. Germline-derived CDR1 and CDR2 are DFQATT and SNEGSKA (reference sequence). V was pared by 1 base and J by 5 bases, with 5 bases between. This CDR3 contains 11 residues. CDR3 loop: CSARGVETQYF. Written as DNA, the CDR3 is TGCAGTGCTAGAGGGGTGGAGACCCAGTACTTC.

This clonotype was detected only a few times. J is TRBJ2-5 and V is TRBV18; TRBD2 matches at 7 bases. In germline, CDR1 is KGHSH, CDR2 LQKENI. Trimming removed 3 bases from V and 5 bases from J; junction bases left unmatched: 9. There are 15 residues in the CDR3. The CDR3 protein is CASSPRLGREETQYF. The CDR3 DNA reads as TGTGCCAGCTCACCGAGACTAGGGCGGGAGGAGACCCAGTACTTC.

The rearrangement uses TRBV29-1 and TRBJ2-5; 7 bases match TRBD1. The V and J ends lost 8 bases and 3 bases, in that order; junction bases with no gene match: 12. This CDR3 spans 14 amino acids. Germline V gene lookup returns CDR1 SQVTM and CDR2 ANQGSEA. The CDR3 reads CSSASLGTEETQYF. CDR3 in DNA: TGCAGCAGTGCCTCATTGGGGACAGAAGAGACCCAGTACTTC.

About this clonotype: One end of the junction fails to match germline, which may point to a read error. The chain uses TRBV5-4 and TRBJ1-1; maybe TRBD1 (6 bases). The germline CDR1 and CDR2 sequences are SGHNT and YYREEE (reference sequence). This CDR3 has 12 residues. CDR3 bases: TGTACCAGCAGCTTGGCGACAGGTGAAGCTTTCTTT. It translates to CTSSLATGEAFF.

The chain carries TRBV10-3 and TRBJ2-3, with 10 bases that match TRBD2. The V and J ends lost 10 bases and 2 bases, in that order; junction bases with no gene match: 12. The CDR3 runs 16 residues. In germline, CDR1 is ENHRY, CDR2 SYGVKD. CDR3 coding DNA: TGTGCCAGCAGGCCCAGACTAGCGGGCAACACAGATACGCAGTATTTT. It translates to CASRPRLAGNTDTQYF.

The chain links TRBV20-1 to TRBJ1-4; TRBD1 might be the D (6 bases). From germline, CDR1 is DFQATT and CDR2 SNEGSKA (reference sequence). This CDR3 spans 16 amino acids. Trimming took off 5 bases at V and 5 bases at J, with 21 bases between the two ends. The CDR3 loop reads CSAPSVRGWNNEKLFF. The CDR3 DNA reads as TGCAGTGCTCCGAGCGTCAGGGGATGGAACAATGAAAAACTGTTTTTT.

This chain joins TRBV7-2 and TRBJ2-5, with TRBD2 identical over 13 bases. Germline V CDR1 and CDR2: SGHTA, FQGNSA. V trimming: 3 bases; J trimming: 0 bases; junction bases outside the gene matches: 1. This CDR3 region has 16 residues. CDR3 sequence (DNA): TGTGCCAGCAGCTTGACTAGCGGGAGGTACCAAGAGACCCAGTACTTC. Protein product: CASSLTSGRYQETQYF.

The sample holds one count of this clonotype. This likely comes from a read error, as the CDR3 has no conserved phenylalanine or tryptophan at its end. The J gene is TRBJ2-2, the V gene TRBV11-2; 16 bases line up with TRBD2. The germline CDR1 and CDR2 sequences are SGHAT and FQNNGV. V was clipped by 1 base and J by 4 bases; unmatched bases: 6. The CDR3 runs 19 residues. The CDR3 coding sequence is TGTGCCAGCAGCTTAGTCCCGGGACTAGCGGGAGGGGGCACCGGGGAGCTGTTTGTT. Encoded protein: CASSLVPGLAGGGTGELFV.

A remark on this clonotype: The final CDR3 position lacks the conserved phenylalanine or tryptophan, pointing to a likely read error. The DNA is omitted, as the CDR3 cannot be located on it reliably, and the CDR3 follows TCRdb's listing. The chain has TRBV6-2 or TRBV6-3 and TRBJ1-1. From germline, CDR1 is MNHEY and CDR2 SVGEGT. 8 amino acids form the CDR3, both terminal residues included. The CDR3 loop reads CASSYRTV.

CDR3 sequence reads: CSDGRGGTEAFF. CDR3 coding DNA: TGCAGCGATGGGAGGGGAGGGACTGAAGCTTTCTTT. V gene TRBV29-1 combines with J gene TRBJ1-1, with D possibly TRBD1 on 5 matching bases. CDR3 length: 12 amino acids. CDR1 and CDR2 from the germline V gene are SQVTM and ANQGSEA. V lost 7 bases to trimming and J lost 5 bases, with 14 bases between them.

The gene calls are TRBV6-1 and TRBJ1-5; 7 bases fit TRBD1. CDR3 size: 15 residues. CDR1 and CDR2 (germline): MNHNS, SASEGT. The V segment lost 9 bases and the J segment 0 bases; nucleotides outside the gene matches: 8. The CDR3 region has the DNA TGTGCCAGTACAGGGGACAATTATAGCAATCAGCCCCAGCATTTT. Protein: CASTGDNYSNQPQHF.

This clonotype was recorded a few times. V and J are TRBV27 and TRBJ2-5; no clear D gene. V lost 3 bases and J 2 bases, leaving 7 bases between the germline ends. Germline-derived CDR1 and CDR2 are MNHEY and SMNVEV (reference sequence). This CDR3 has 13 residues. The chain's CDR3 is CASSFYTQETQYF. The CDR3 DNA reads TGTGCCAGCAGTTTTTACACTCAAGAGACCCAGTACTTC.

This clonotype was counted many times. This chain uses TRBV4-1 with TRBJ2-7; D not certain. Trimming pared 7 bases from V and 3 bases from J, leaving 19 bases between. Germline values: CDR1 MGHRA, CDR2 YSYEKL. This CDR3 is 15 amino acids long. The CDR3 DNA reads as TGCGCCAGCACCCTATTTCATACCCTAAACTACGAGCAGTACTTC. This codes for CASTLFHTLNYEQYF.

This chain joins TRBV24-1 and TRBJ1-1; 10 bases align to TRBD1. Unmatched junction bases numbered 4, after V lost 12 bases and J lost 7 bases. The CDR3 consists of 11 residues. Per the germline V gene, CDR1 is KGHDR and CDR2 is SFDVKD. The CDR3 sequence is CADRGQDEAFF. DNA for the CDR3: TGTGCCGACAGGGGGCAGGATGAAGCTTTCTTT.

The rearrangement joins TRBV7-9 to TRBJ2-7; D is uncertain. Germline CDR1 SEHNR, CDR2 FQNEAQ (reference sequence). V lost 3 bases to trimming and J lost 2 bases, with 11 bases between them. The CDR3 covers 14 residues. The CDR3 DNA is TGTGCCAGCAGCTTTACGACACTCACCTACGAGCAGTACTTC. Translated: CASSFTTLTYEQYF.

The chain couples TRBV29-1 to TRBJ2-7; D might be TRBD1 (6 bases). V was shortened by 6 bases and J by 1 base, with 10 bases between the two germline ends. Germline V gene sequence: CDR1 SQVTM, CDR2 ANQGSEA. This CDR3 is 12 amino acids long. This CDR3 is CSVTGDSYEQYF. CDR3 in DNA: TGCAGCGTGACAGGCGATTCCTACGAGCAGTACTTC.

There are a few counts of this clonotype. The V and J genes are TRBV7-6 and TRBJ2-7; D is uncertain. The end of the DNA is better explained by TRBJ2-1, so the J call may be wrong. CDR3 length: 11 residues. Germline values: CDR1 SGHVS, CDR2 FNYEAQ. CDR3 protein: CASSLLAEQFF. The CDR3 DNA sequence: TGTGCCAGCAGCTTATTGGCGGAGCAGTTCTTC.

This clonotype was picked up a small number of times. The CDR3 region has the DNA TGTGCCACCAGTGATTTGGGTGGCTACACCTTC. Amino acid sequence: CATSDLGGYTF. This chain joins TRBV24-1 and TRBJ1-2; D call uncertain. Germline CDR1 KGHDR, CDR2 SFDVKD. The CDR3 extends over 11 amino acids. V shed 0 bases and J shed 7 bases, with 2 bases lying between them.

J is TRBJ1-3 and V is TRBV5-4; weak D call: TRBD1 (5 bases). Germline-derived CDR1 and CDR2 are SGHNT and YYREEE (reference sequence). This CDR3 comprises 14 residues. CDR3 in DNA: TGTGCTACATCTGAGGCGGGGACGGGGAACACCATATATTTT. This gives the protein CATSEAGTGNTIYF.

The sample holds a few counts of this clonotype. J is TRBJ2-7 and V is TRBV20-1; D perhaps matches TRBD2 (6 bases). The CDR3 has 15 amino acids. V was cut by 6 bases and J by 5 bases, with 23 bases left in between. Germline values: CDR1 DFQATT, CDR2 SNEGSKA (reference sequence). The CDR3 DNA reads as TGCAGTGCCAGGCCTCGGGGGAGGCTTTTAGACGAGCAGTACTTC. It codes for CSARPRGRLLDEQYF.